These 23 T cell receptor beta chains were sequenced from one sample in a study of blood T cell repertoires in COVID-19 (dated by TCRdb to the early 2020s). Libraries were built with the immunoSEQ multiplex PCR assay. Drawn from immuneACCESS, this table holds only the in-frame rearrangements with V and J called that TCRdb kept. Clones are partly lost; checked studies trace under half to an unresolved V gene and leave the rest unexplained. Here the sample has under 150,000 clones; 70% to 90% occur a single time. More than 3% of the sample comes from the top ten. Material for sequencing was peripheral blood. These TCRs come from a man aged 35-49 years with acute or convalescent COVID-19.

The V call is TRBV5-1, the J call TRBJ2-3, with D possibly matching TRBD1 (5 bases). The CDR3 has 14 residues. Trimming pared 1 base from V and 4 bases from J, leaving 10 bases between. In germline, CDR1 is SGHRS, CDR2 YFSETQ. In nucleotides, the CDR3 is TGCGCCAGCAGCTTGCGCCAGGGCCCAGATACGCAGTATTTT. This gives the protein CASSLRQGPDTQYF.

This clone occurred a few times. The V gene is TRBV30, the J gene TRBJ1-6; TRBD1 is a possible D gene (5 bases). The CDR3 runs to 14 residues. Germline V CDR1 and CDR2: GTSNPN, SVGIG (reference sequence). Trimming shortened V by 0 bases and J by 9 bases, and 12 bases separated the two germline ends. The DNA of the CDR3 is TGTGCCTGGAGTGTCGGGGGTTGGAGTTCACCCCTCCACTTT. Its protein product is CAWSVGGWSSPLHF.

This chain connects TRBV30 to TRBJ1-1, with 11 bases aligning to TRBD1. The J segment lost 5 bases and the V segment lost 1 base, leaving 3 bases of the junction unmatched. The V gene's germline CDR1 is GTSNPN and CDR2 SVGIG (reference sequence). This CDR3 region has 14 residues. In DNA, the CDR3 is TGTGCCTGGAGTGCCGGGACAGGGGGAACTGAAGCTTTCTTT. As protein: CAWSAGTGGTEAFF.

The chain carries TRBV7-3 and TRBJ2-3; 10 positions match TRBD2. With V trimmed by 6 bases and J by 4 bases, 7 bases remained unmatched. Germline CDR1 and CDR2: SGHTA and FQGTGA. This CDR3 comprises 15 residues. CDR3 DNA: TGTGCCAGCAGTCACAGCGGGGGGGTTCCAGATACGCAGTATTTT. Amino acids: CASSHSGGVPDTQYF.

This chain uses TRBV30 with TRBJ2-2; TRBD2 aligns across 10 bases. With V trimmed by 0 bases and J by 1 base, 8 bases remained unmatched. CDR1 and CDR2 from the germline V gene are GTSNPN and SVGIG (reference sequence). The CDR3 extends over 18 amino acids. The CDR3 loop reads CAWSVLKVAGGNTGELFF. The CDR3, as DNA: TGTGCCTGGAGTGTACTAAAGGTAGCGGGGGGGAACACCGGGGAGCTGTTTTTT.

The J gene is TRBJ2-7, the V gene TRBV20-1, with D possibly matching TRBD2 (6 bases). The CDR3 totals 13 residues. V lost 3 bases to trimming and J lost 4 bases, with 13 bases between them. Germline V gene lookup returns CDR1 DFQATT and CDR2 SNEGSKA (reference sequence). Here the CDR3 reads CSASVQGGYEQYF. Here the CDR3 DNA reads TGCAGTGCTAGTGTGCAGGGAGGATACGAGCAGTACTTC.

The V and J genes are TRBV6-5 and TRBJ2-1, with 11 nucleotides matching TRBD2. CDR1 is MNHEY, CDR2 SVGAGI, per germline. CDR3 size: 15 residues. V lost 6 bases to trimming and J lost 2 bases; unmatched junction nucleotides: 3. This CDR3 reads CASSLAGGAYNEQFF. DNA for the CDR3: TGTGCCAGCAGCCTAGCGGGGGGAGCCTACAATGAGCAGTTCTTC.

There are a few counts of this clone. This chain uses TRBV7-9 with TRBJ2-7; D possibly corresponds to TRBD2 (6 bases). The CDR3 is 12 residues long. Trimming removed 4 bases from V and 5 bases from J, with 9 bases in between. The germline V gene has CDR1 SEHNR and CDR2 FQNEAQ (reference sequence). This CDR3 reads CASSWDFHEQYF. The CDR3 nucleotides are TGTGCCAGCAGCTGGGACTTCCACGAGCAGTACTTC.

The V and J genes are TRBV15 and TRBJ2-3, with D possibly TRBD2 on 6 matching bases. V was trimmed by 0 bases and J by 4 bases, leaving 17 bases between them. CDR1 is LNHNV, CDR2 YYDKDF, per germline (reference sequence). There are 17 residues in the CDR3. CDR3 DNA sequence: TGTGCCACCAGCAGAGATGTTTTGGGGGGTTTCGCAGATACGCAGTATTTT. Protein product: CATSRDVLGGFADTQYF.

This chain joins TRBV25-1 and TRBJ2-7, with TRBD1 matching 9 bases. Germline V CDR1 and CDR2: MGHDK, SYGVNS. The junction had 8 bases not matched to a gene; V was cut back by 3 bases and J by 5 bases. This CDR3 contains 15 residues. DNA for the CDR3: TGTGCCAGCAGTGACCCGGGACAGGGTGACCACGAGCAGTACTTC. Its protein product is CASSDPGQGDHEQYF.

The chain couples TRBV5-1 to TRBJ2-1; weak D call: TRBD1 (5 bases). The CDR3 has 13 amino acids. From germline, CDR1 is SGHRS and CDR2 YFSETQ. V lost 3 bases and J lost 9, with 13 bases in between. The CDR3 coding sequence is TGCGCCAGCAGCTCCGGTCCAGGGTTTGAGCAGTTCTTC. It yields the protein CASSSGPGFEQFF.

This sequence joins TRBV5-1 and TRBJ2-3; 7 bases map to TRBD1. The CDR3 loop spans 16 amino acids. V lost 0 bases to trimming and J lost 8 bases; unmatched junction nucleotides: 12. From germline, CDR1 is SGHRS and CDR2 YFSETQ. This chain's CDR3 is CASSLGDLGGLTTQYF. The CDR3 DNA follows: TGCGCCAGCAGCTTGGGGGACCTAGGGGGCTTAACTACGCAGTATTTT.

This chain joins TRBV19 and TRBJ1-1, with 9 bases that match TRBD1. Germline V CDR1 and CDR2: LNHDA, SQIVND (reference sequence). The CDR3 totals 12 residues. The V gene end was trimmed by 3 bases and the J gene end by 10 bases; junction bases not matched to a gene: 3. The CDR3 DNA sequence: TGTGCCAGTAGTATCTTGGGACAGGGAGCTTTCTTT. It encodes CASSILGQGAFF.

The chain combines TRBV3-1 (or the pseudogene TRBV3-2) with TRBJ2-3; no reliable D call. The CDR3 is 13 amino acids. The V end was cut by 4 bases, the J end by 5 bases, with 10 bases between. Germline CDR1 LGHDT, CDR2 YNNKEL (reference sequence). The CDR3 bases are TGTGCCAGCAGCCCCACCACGGGAGATACGCAGTATTTT. Translation gives CASSPTTGDTQYF.

The chain is built from TRBV4-3 and TRBJ2-4; D may be TRBD1 (6 bases). The CDR3 covers 16 residues. The germline V gene encodes CDR1 LGHNA and CDR2 YSLEER. The ends were cut back, 0 bases at V and 8 bases at J, with 17 bases in the middle. Here the CDR3 DNA reads TGCGCCAGCAGCCAAGATCCCCATGGGGGCGCCGACATTCAGTACTTC. The encoded protein is CASSQDPHGGADIQYF.

The rearrangement links TRBV3-1 (or the pseudogene TRBV3-2) to TRBJ1-5; D unclear. The germline V gene encodes CDR1 LGHDT and CDR2 YNNKEL (reference sequence). V shed 5 bases and J shed 7 bases, with 18 bases lying between them. CDR3 length: 15 amino acids. Here the CDR3 reads CASSFAPLSEQPQHF. In nucleotides, the CDR3 is TGTGCCAGCAGCTTCGCGCCCCTCAGCGAACAGCCCCAGCATTTT.

The chain has TRBV10-3 and TRBJ2-1; 12 bases agree with TRBD2. V gave up 7 bases and J gave up 3 bases; unmatched junction bases: 7. Germline values: CDR1 ENHRY, CDR2 SYGVKD. The CDR3 is made up of 16 amino acids. CDR3 coding DNA: TGTGCCATCATGGTAACTAGCGGGGGGAACTACAATGAGCAGTTCTTC. Its translation: CAIMVTSGGNYNEQFF.

The V gene is TRBV4-1, the J gene TRBJ1-3, with 9 positions matching TRBD1. Germline V gives CDR1 MGHRA, CDR2 YSYEKL. This CDR3 has 18 residues. V lost 1 base, J lost 0 bases, and 7 bases stayed unmatched. This CDR3 reads CASSQVRQGGFSGNTIYF. Written as DNA, the CDR3 is TGCGCCAGCAGCCAAGTGCGACAGGGGGGTTTCTCTGGAAACACCATATATTTT.

This chain joins TRBV30 and TRBJ2-1; D might be TRBD1 (6 bases). V lost 4 bases to trimming and J lost 9 bases, with 7 bases between them. Germline CDR1 and CDR2: GTSNPN and SVGIG (reference sequence). The CDR3 is 10 residues long. The CDR3 DNA reads TGTGCCTGGAACAGGGTTGAGCAGTTCTTC. Its translation is CAWNRVEQFF.

The CDR3 sequence: CATSDRSTGSNQPQHF. CDR3 DNA sequence: TGTGCCACCAGTGACCGGTCGACAGGGTCGAATCAGCCCCAGCATTTT. This rearrangement joins TRBV24-1 to TRBJ1-5; 7 bases are a match to TRBD1. The germline CDR1 and CDR2 sequences are KGHDR and SFDVKD. The J segment lost 4 bases and the V segment lost 4 bases, leaving 9 bases of the junction unmatched. The length of the CDR3 is 16 residues.

This clone showed up just once. The V call is TRBV27, the J call TRBJ2-3; 7 bases are shared with TRBD2. V shed 4 bases, J shed 10 bases, and the junction held 2 bases outside the gene matches. Germline V CDR1 and CDR2: MNHEY, SMNVEV (reference sequence). The CDR3 length is 11 residues. CDR3 loop: CASSWGGAQYF. The CDR3 region has the DNA TGTGCCAGCAGTTGGGGGGGAGCGCAGTATTTT.

The V gene is TRBV19, the J gene TRBJ2-1; perhaps TRBD2 as D (6 bases). Germline-derived CDR1 and CDR2 are LNHDA and SQIVND (reference sequence). V was shortened by 6 bases and J by 12 bases, with 18 bases between the two germline ends. This CDR3 region has 13 residues. The CDR3 nucleotides read TGTGCCAGTAGCAACCTGGGAGTGCGGGGGCAGTTCTTC. Amino acids: CASSNLGVRGQFF.

This clone was seen just once. The J gene is TRBJ1-5, the V gene TRBV6-1; D may be TRBD1 (5 bases). Germline-derived CDR1 and CDR2 are MNHNS and SASEGT. V was cut by 3 bases and J by 5 bases, with 20 bases left in between. The CDR3 has 17 residues. The CDR3 nucleotides are TGTGCCAGCAGTGATCCAGGGCCACAGAAATTCCATCAGCCCCAGCATTTT. It encodes CASSDPGPQKFHQPQHF.